The text below deals with one T cell receptor beta chain. Its specificity is not known. The data are from a study of Ad26.COV2.S vaccination and SARS-CoV-2 variants. At the level of the study: Donor was assigned to the Ad26.COV2.S arm of trial COV1001. Study-level results: It was reported that spike-specific CD8+ and CD4+ T cell responses were substantially broad after vaccination.

Treatment specified: roughly 18 received Ad26.COV2.S at low or high dose, single or two shots; several received placebo; per-sample allocation not given. Sample collection was performed on day 63 after the first vaccine or placebo injection. The donor was a Boston adult aged 18-55 years. The method was immunoSEQ multiplex PCR; TCRdb's version includes in-frame clones alone and lacks a portion of them. The sample lists approximately 280,000 clones, over 75% seen once, with approximately 3.4% in the top ten. This CDR3 is 13 amino acids long. Germline values: CDR1 SGHNT, CDR2 YYREEE (reference sequence). Trimming removed 10 bases from V and 0 bases from J, with 8 bases in between.

The sequenced sample was peripheral blood, obtained in a trial of Ad26.COV2.S vaccine versus placebo. This clonotype was sampled from a person aged 18 to 59 who received the Ad26.COV2.S COVID-19 vaccine or a placebo. The chain carries TRBV5-4 and TRBJ2-6; the D call may be TRBD1 or TRBD2 (5 bases each). The CDR3 protein is CAAGTSGANVLTF. DNA for the CDR3: TGTGCCGCAGGGACCTCTGGGGCCAACGTCCTGACTTTC.